This T cell receptor beta chain was documented in a study of T cells in Graves' hyperthyroidism and ophthalmopathy. Whole-study findings and limits: In simple terms, a model built on 13 V-J features told ophthalmopathy apart from stable hyperthyroidism.

The CDR3 extends over 16 amino acids. The V gene end was trimmed by 4 bases and the J gene end by 6 bases; junction bases not matched to a gene: 8. Germline CDR1 and CDR2: MDHEN and SYDVKM. Template material for amplifying TCR beta CDR3 regions consisted of RNA transcripts. HTBI primers were employed in a first-round RT-PCR of the TCR CDR3. TCRdb re-analysed the multiplex PCR reads in MiXCR, keeping a single row per CDR3 protein. The sample includes roughly 380,000 distinct CDR3 sequences, less than 20% of them seen just once. Uncontrolled infection, other autoimmune disease, pregnancy and lactation each barred patients from inclusion. The diagnostic basis comprised clinical symptoms, serum thyroxine and TRAb, thyroid ultrasound and orbital computed tomography. The PBMCs studied were ones that came from roughly 11 ml fresh peripheral blood. In regard to this clonotype: Its antigen is as yet unknown.

This sequence joins TRBV28 and TRBJ2-2; TRBD2 aligns across 10 bases. The sample consisted of blood. The TCR was taken from a woman aged 40-49 years with Graves' ophthalmopathy. The CDR3 DNA reads as TGTGCCAGCAGTTCATCTAGCGGGAGTTCCCCCGGGGAGCTGTTTTTT. Translating it yields CASSSSSGSSPGELFF.